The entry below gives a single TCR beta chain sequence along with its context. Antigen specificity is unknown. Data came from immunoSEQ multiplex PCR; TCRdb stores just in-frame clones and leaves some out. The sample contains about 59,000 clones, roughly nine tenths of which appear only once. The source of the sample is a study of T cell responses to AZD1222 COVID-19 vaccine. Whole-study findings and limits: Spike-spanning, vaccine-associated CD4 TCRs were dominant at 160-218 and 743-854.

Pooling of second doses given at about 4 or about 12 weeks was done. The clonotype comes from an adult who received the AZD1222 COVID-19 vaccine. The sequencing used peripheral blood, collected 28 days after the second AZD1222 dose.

This chain's CDR3 is CASSLAEDRNYGYTF. CDR3 sequence (DNA): TGCGCCAGCAGCTTGGCCGAGGACAGAAACTATGGCTACACCTTC. J is TRBJ1-2 and V is TRBV5-1, with D perhaps TRBD1 (6 bases). V lost 0 bases to trimming and J lost 2 bases, with 11 bases between them. Per the germline V gene, CDR1 is SGHRS and CDR2 is YFSETQ. The CDR3 totals 15 residues.